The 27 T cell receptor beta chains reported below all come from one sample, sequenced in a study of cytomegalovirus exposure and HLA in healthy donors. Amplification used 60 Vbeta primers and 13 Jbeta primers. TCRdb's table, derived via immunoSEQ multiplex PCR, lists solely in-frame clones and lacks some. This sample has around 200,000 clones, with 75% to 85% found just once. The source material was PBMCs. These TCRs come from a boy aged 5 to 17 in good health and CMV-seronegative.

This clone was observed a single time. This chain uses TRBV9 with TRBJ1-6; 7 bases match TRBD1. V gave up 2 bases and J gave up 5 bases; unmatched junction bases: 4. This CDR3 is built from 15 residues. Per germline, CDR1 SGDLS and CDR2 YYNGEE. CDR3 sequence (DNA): TGTGCCAGCAGCGTTTCGGACAGGAATAATTCACCCCTCCACTTT. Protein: CASSVSDRNNSPLHF.

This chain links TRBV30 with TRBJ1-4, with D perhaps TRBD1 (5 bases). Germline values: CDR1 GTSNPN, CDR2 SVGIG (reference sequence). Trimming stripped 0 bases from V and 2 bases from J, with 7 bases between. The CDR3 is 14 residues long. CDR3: CAWSVGGTNEKLFF. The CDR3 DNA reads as TGTGCCTGGAGTGTGGGGGGTACTAATGAAAAACTGTTTTTT.

The CDR3 bases are TGTGCCAGCAGTTACTCGATGGGCCCGGATGAAAAACTGTTTTTT. Translation gives CASSYSMGPDEKLFF. The chain recombines TRBV6-5 with TRBJ1-4; D is unresolved. Trimming shortened V by 0 bases and J by 6 bases, and 11 bases separated the two germline ends. This CDR3 is 15 amino acids long. The germline V gene has CDR1 MNHEY and CDR2 SVGAGI.

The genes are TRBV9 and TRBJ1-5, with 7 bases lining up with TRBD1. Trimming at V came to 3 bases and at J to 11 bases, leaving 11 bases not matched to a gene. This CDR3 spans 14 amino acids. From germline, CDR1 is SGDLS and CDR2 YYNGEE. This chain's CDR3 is CASSEGQTQVAQHF. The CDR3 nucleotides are TGTGCCAGCAGCGAGGGACAGACCCAGGTAGCCCAGCATTTT.

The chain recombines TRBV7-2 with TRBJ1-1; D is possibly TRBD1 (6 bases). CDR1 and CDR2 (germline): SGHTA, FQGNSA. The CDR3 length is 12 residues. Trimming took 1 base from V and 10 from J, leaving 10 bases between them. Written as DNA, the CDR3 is TGTGCCAGCAGCTTAGTCTACAGGGCAGCTTTCTTT. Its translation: CASSLVYRAAFF.

Written as DNA, the CDR3 is TGTGCCAGCAGCAGGGGGAGTCAAGAGACCCAGTACTTC. Protein product: CASSRGSQETQYF. J is TRBJ2-5 and V is TRBV11-2; the D gene is possibly TRBD1 (6 bases). V dropped 5 bases and J dropped 2 bases, with 9 bases sitting between them. The CDR3 totals 13 residues. Germline CDR1 is SGHAT and CDR2 is FQNNGV. Complete variable domain (other parts from reference TRBV11-2 and TRBJ2-5): EAGVAQSPRYKIIEKRQSVAFWCNPISGHATLYWYQQILGQGPKLLIQFQNNGVVDDSQLPKDRFSAERLKGVDSTLKIQPAKLEDSAVYLCASSRGSQETQYFGPGTRLLVL.

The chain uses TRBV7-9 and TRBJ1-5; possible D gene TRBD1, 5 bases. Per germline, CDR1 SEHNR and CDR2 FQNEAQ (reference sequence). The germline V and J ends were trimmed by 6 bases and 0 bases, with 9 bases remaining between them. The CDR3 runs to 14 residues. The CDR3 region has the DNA TGTGCCAGCAGATCAGGGAATAGCAATCAGCCCCAGCATTTT. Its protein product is CASRSGNSNQPQHF.

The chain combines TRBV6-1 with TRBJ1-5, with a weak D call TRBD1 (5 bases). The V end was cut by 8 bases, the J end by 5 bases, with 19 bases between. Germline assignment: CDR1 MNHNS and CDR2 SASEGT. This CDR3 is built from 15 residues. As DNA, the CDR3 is TGTGCCAGCGCCCAAGCCGCAGGGAAGTATCAGCCCCAGCATTTT. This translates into CASAQAAGKYQPQHF.

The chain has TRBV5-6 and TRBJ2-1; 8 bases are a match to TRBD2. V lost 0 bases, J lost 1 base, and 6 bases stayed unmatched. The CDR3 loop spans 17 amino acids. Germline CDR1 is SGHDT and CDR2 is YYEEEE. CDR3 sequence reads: CASSLAVGGASYNEQFF. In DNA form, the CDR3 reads TGTGCCAGCAGCTTGGCCGTCGGGGGGGCTTCCTACAATGAGCAGTTCTTC.

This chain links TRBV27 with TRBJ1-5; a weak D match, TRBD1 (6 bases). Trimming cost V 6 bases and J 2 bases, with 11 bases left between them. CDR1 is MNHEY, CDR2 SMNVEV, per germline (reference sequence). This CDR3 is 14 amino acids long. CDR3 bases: TGTGCCAGCAGAAGGGAGGGGGGCAATCAGCCCCAGCATTTT. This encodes CASRREGGNQPQHF.

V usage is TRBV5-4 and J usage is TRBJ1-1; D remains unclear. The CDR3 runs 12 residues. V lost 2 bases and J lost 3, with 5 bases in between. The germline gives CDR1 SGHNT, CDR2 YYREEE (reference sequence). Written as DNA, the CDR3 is TGTGCCAGCAGCTTCAGGCACACTGAAGCTTTCTTT. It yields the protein CASSFRHTEAFF.

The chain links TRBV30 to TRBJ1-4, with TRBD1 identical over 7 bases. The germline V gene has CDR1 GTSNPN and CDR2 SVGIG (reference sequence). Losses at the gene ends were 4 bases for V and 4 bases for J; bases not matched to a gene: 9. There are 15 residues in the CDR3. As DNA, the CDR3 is TGTGCCTGGATCCCCGGGACAGCAAATAATGAAAAACTGTTTTTT. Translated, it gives CAWIPGTANNEKLFF. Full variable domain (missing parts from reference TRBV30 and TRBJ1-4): SQTIHQWPATLVQPVGSPLSLECTVEGTSNPNLYWYRQAAGRGLQLLFYSVGIGQISSEVPQNLSASRPQDRQFILSSKKLLLSDSGFYLCAWIPGTANNEKLFFGSGTQLSVL.

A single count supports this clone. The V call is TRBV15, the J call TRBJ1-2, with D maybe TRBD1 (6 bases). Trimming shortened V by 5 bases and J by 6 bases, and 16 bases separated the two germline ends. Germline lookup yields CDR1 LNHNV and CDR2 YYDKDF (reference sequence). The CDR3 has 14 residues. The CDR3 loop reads CATSGPGHANGYTF. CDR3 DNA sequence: TGTGCCACCAGCGGACCGGGACACGCGAATGGCTACACCTTC.

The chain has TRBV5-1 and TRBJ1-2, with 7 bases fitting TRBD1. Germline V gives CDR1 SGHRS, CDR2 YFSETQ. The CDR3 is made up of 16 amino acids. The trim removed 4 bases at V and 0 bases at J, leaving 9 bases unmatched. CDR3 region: CASSRDSSFANYGYTF. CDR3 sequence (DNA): TGCGCCAGCAGCCGGGACAGTAGCTTTGCTAACTATGGCTACACCTTC.

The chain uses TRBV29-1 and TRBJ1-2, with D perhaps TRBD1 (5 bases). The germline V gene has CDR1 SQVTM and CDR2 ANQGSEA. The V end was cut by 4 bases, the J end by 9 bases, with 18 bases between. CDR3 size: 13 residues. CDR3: CSVVGDSLESYTF. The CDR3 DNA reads TGCAGCGTTGTAGGTGACAGCCTTGAGAGCTACACCTTC.

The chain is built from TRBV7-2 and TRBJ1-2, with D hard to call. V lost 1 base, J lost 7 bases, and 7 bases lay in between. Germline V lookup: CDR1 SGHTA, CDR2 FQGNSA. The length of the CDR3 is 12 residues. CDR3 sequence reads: CASSLVSGGYTF. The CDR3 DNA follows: TGTGCCAGCAGCTTAGTTTCGGGTGGCTACACCTTC.

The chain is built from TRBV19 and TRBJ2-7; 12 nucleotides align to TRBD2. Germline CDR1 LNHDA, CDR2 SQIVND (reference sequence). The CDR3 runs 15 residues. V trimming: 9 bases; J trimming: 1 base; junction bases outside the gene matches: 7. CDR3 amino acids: CASKFGTSGSYEQYF. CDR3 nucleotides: TGTGCCAGCAAATTCGGGACTAGCGGGTCCTACGAGCAGTACTTC.

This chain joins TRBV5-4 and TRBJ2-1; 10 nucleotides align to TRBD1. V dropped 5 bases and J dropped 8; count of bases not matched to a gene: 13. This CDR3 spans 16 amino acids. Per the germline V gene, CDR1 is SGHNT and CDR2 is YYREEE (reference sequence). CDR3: CASSRTGGLRGHEQFF. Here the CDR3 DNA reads TGTGCCAGCAGTCGGACAGGGGGTCTTCGGGGCCATGAGCAGTTCTTC.

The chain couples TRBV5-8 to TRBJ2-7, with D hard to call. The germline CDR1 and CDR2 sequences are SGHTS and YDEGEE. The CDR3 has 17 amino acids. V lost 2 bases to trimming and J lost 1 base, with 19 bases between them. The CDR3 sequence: CASSLFTRSMSSYEQYF. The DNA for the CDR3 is TGTGCCAGCAGCTTATTTACTCGCTCCATGAGTTCCTACGAGCAGTACTTC.

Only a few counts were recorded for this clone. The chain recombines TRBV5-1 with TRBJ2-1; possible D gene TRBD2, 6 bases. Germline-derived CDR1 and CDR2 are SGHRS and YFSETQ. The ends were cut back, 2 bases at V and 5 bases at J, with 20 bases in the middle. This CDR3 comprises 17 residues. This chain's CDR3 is CASSLARWGRENNEQFF. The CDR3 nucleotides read TGCGCCAGCAGCTTAGCTCGGTGGGGACGGGAGAACAATGAGCAGTTCTTC.

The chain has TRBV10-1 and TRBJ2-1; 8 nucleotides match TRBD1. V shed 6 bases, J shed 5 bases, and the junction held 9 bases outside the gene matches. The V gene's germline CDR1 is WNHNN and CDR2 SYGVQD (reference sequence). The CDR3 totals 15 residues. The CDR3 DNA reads TGCGCCAGCAGCCGGGACAGGAGGCTGAACAATGAGCAGTTCTTC. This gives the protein CASSRDRRLNNEQFF.

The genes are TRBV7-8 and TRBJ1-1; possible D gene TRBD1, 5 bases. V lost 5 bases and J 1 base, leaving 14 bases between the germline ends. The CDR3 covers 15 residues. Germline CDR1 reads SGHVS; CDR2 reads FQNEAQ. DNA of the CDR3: TGTGCCAGCAGCGCCGTCGTGGGGGGGAACACTGAAGCTTTCTTT. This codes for CASSAVVGGNTEAFF. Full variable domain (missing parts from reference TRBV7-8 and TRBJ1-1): GAGVSQSPRYKVAKRGQDVALRCDPISGHVSLFWYQQALGQGPEFLTYFQNEAQLDKSGLPSDRFFAERPEGSVSTLKIQRTQQEDSAVYLCASSAVVGGNTEAFFGQGTRLTVV.

The CDR3 sequence: CASSSRNTGELFF. CDR3 sequence (DNA): TGTGCCAGCAGCTCTCGGAACACCGGGGAGCTGTTTTTT. The chain uses TRBV11-3 and TRBJ2-2; no firm D call. V lost 4 bases and J lost 1, with 4 bases in between. Germline V gene data show CDR1 as SGHNT and CDR2 as YENEEA. The CDR3 runs 13 residues.

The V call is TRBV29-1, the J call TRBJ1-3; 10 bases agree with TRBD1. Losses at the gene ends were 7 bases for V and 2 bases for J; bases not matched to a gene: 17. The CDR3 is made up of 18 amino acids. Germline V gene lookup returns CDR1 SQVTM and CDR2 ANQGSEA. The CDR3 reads CSAETGGLAPIPGNTIYF. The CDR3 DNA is TGCAGCGCTGAGACAGGGGGCTTGGCCCCCATCCCTGGAAACACCATATATTTT.

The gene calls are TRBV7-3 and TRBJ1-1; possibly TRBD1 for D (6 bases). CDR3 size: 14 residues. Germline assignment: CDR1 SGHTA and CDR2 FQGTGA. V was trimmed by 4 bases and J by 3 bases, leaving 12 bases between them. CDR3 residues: CASSSSNRDTEAFF. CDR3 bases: TGTGCCAGCAGCTCGTCTAACAGGGACACTGAAGCTTTCTTT.

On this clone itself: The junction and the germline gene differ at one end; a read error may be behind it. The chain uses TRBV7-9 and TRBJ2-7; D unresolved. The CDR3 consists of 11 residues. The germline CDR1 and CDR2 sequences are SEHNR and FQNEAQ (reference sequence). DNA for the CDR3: TGTTCCAGCAGCTCGCCGGGCGAGCAGTACTTC. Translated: CSSSSPGEQYF.

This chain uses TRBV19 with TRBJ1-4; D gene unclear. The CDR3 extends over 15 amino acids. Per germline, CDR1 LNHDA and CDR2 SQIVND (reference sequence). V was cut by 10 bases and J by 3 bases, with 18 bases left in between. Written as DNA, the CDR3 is TGTGCCACAACCTCGGGAGTAAGTTCTAATGAAAAACTGTTTTTT. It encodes CATTSGVSSNEKLFF.